These T cell receptor beta chains were read from a single sample in a study of shared clonotypes between healthy human individuals. Sequencing was performed with immunoSEQ multiplex PCR; in TCRdb, only in-frame clones are kept and a portion is missing. The sample contains 1,400,000 or so clones, approximately 98.5% of which appear only once. Sequencing was carried out using naive CD4+ T cells sorted from blood. These receptors were taken from a man aged 25-45 years in good health. Both conserved end residues are trimmed from each CDR3.

v_gene,j_gene,CDR3aa
TRBV4-1,TRBJ1-4,ASSQGVPLGGGEKLF
TRBV30,TRBJ2-1,ALSRAPSYNEQF
TRBV5-1,TRBJ1-2,ASSLRVRTARRNYGYT
TRBV11-2,TRBJ2-4,ASSLEILVGGSRRIQY
TRBV30,TRBJ2-7,AWSGADRGQGYEQY
TRBV5-1,TRBJ2-5,ASSWGAGGYQETQY
TRBV5-4,TRBJ2-1,ASSLVSGERSYNEQF
TRBV28,TRBJ1-2,ASRRGYYGYT
TRBV18,TRBJ1-5,ASSGMDQPQH
TRBV15,TRBJ1-2,ATSRVARLLGDHGYT
TRBV19,TRBJ1-2,ASSFDSSDGYT
TRBV4-3,TRBJ2-1,ASSQVRGDNEQF
TRBV28,TRBJ2-5,ASSNTAETQY
TRBV21-1,TRBJ2-2,ASSTGLTGELF
TRBV7-6,TRBJ2-1,ASSRPRVSSGPGGYNEQF
TRBV7-2,TRBJ2-3,ASSLHFPDTQY
TRBV7-9,TRBJ2-7,ASSLFSADEQY
TRBV6-5,TRBJ2-1,ASSYNAISEQF
TRBV19,TRBJ2-3,ASSPIGADTQY
TRBV11-2,TRBJ2-1,ASSLEAGAPSSYNEQF
TRBV7-9,TRBJ2-3,ASSFGTRGTDTQY
TRBV7-9,TRBJ2-7,ASSLTSGRSYEQY
TRBV7-8,TRBJ2-1,ASSFRTATYNEQF
TRBV27,TRBJ2-2,ASSGGLNTGELF
TRBV19,TRBJ2-1,ASSTPSRRTTEQF
TRBV5-4,TRBJ2-2,ATGLAGTGELF
TRBV27,TRBJ1-2,ASRRPGESGNYGYT
TRBV5-1,TRBJ2-7,ASSLNLGEQY
TRBV7-8,TRBJ2-1,ASSLVGRHNEQF
TRBV7-6,TRBJ2-5,ASSLAWETQY
TRBV9,TRBJ2-3,ASSVGASGRGRGTDTQY
TRBV7-3,TRBJ2-3,ASSSRGTDTQY
TRBV2,TRBJ2-1,ASSPQTGGNEQF
TRBV7-9,TRBJ2-7,ASLSGSDSYEQY
TRBV5-1,TRBJ2-3,ASSPLAGVDTQY
TRBV5-4,TRBJ2-5,ASSTGLAGGETQY
TRBV15,TRBJ1-4,ATSRGTGGVEKLF
TRBV4-3,TRBJ2-7,ASSQRLGHEQY
TRBV11-2,TRBJ2-2,ASRTWGRHANTGELF
TRBV18,TRBJ2-3,ASSPGLAGGADTQY
TRBV29-1,TRBJ2-3,SATIRHRGDTQY
TRBV5-1,TRBJ2-4,ASSLVGGLAKNIQY
TRBV9,TRBJ2-1,ASSVAPSGSSYNEQF
TRBV9,TRBJ2-6,ASSPTGVSGANVLT
TRBV11-2,TRBJ2-4,ASIRDRGGIQY
TRBV28,TRBJ2-3,ASSRLAGAVGTDTQY
TRBV5-4,TRBJ1-3,ASSASGTVRNTIY
TRBV5-1,TRBJ2-1,ASSLAADRVYEQF
TRBV27,TRBJ2-1,ASKGVNEQF
TRBV14,TRBJ1-6,ASSQVQSLIYNSPLH
TRBV27,TRBJ2-7,ASSFLRPPAGEQY
TRBV2,TRBJ1-4,ASSPETGGSEKLF
TRBV10-3,TRBJ2-2,ATTGVAGELF
TRBV27,TRBJ2-3,ASSPRNTDTQY